The rows below give T cell receptor beta chains drawn from one sample of a study of T cells in Graves' hyperthyroidism and ophthalmopathy. MiXCR was run by TCRdb on the multiplex PCR reads, yielding one entry per CDR3 protein. Altogether about 350,000 distinct CDR3 sequences are present, approximately 15% being singletons, with the ten largest covering roughly 25%. Sequenced sample: blood. Receptors originate from a woman aged 30 to 39 with Graves' hyperthyroidism. CDR3s include the opening cysteine and the closing phenylalanine or tryptophan. A D gene is named only where the DNA matches it firmly. Only some rows state a clone size, as once, few, many or a class for expanded clones.

CDR3 DNA,CDR3 protein,D gene,V gene,clone size,J gene
TGTGCCAGCAGCCAAGCGCTAGGCGGGGTCTACGAGCAGTACTTC,CASSQALGGVYEQYF,NA,TRBV3-1,few,TRBJ2-7
TGTGCCATCGGTGGGGGGAACACTGAAGCTTTCTTT,CAIGGGNTEAFF,NA,TRBV10-3,many,TRBJ1-1
TGTGCCAGCAGCCCGGGACTAGCGAATGAGCAGTTCTTC,CASSPGLANEQFF,TRBD2,TRBV28,many,TRBJ2-1
TGTGCCAGCAGCCCTCCTTCAGGCCCGGGGCCTGAAGCTTTCTTT,CASSPPSGPGPEAFF,NA,TRBV5-4,NA,TRBJ1-1
TGTGCCAGCTCACCGCCGTTGGGTTCACCCCTCCACTTT,CASSPPLGSPLHF,NA,TRBV18,NA,TRBJ1-6
TGTGCCAGTAGGAACCTGGCGGGGGCCACTGAAGCTTTCTTT,CASRNLAGATEAFF,NA,TRBV19,many,TRBJ1-1
TGCAGTGCTGGGTCGTACAGGGCGGTGACTGAAGCTTTCTTT,CSAGSYRAVTEAFF,NA,TRBV20-1,few,TRBJ1-1
TGTGCCAGCAGCCAAGAAATGGGCGGGAGGCACCACAATGAGCAGTTCTTC,CASSQEMGGRHHNEQFF,TRBD2,TRBV14,few,TRBJ2-1
TGTGCCAGCAGGGACTCAAGCTCTGGAAACACCATATATTTT,CASRDSSSGNTIYF,NA,TRBV25-1,NA,TRBJ1-3
TGTGCCAGCAGTGTCCAGGCCCCAGGGGAGCTGTTTTTT,CASSVQAPGELFF,NA,TRBV28,many,TRBJ2-2
TGCAGCGTTGCTCGGCACCTCACCGGGGAGCTGTTTTTT,CSVARHLTGELFF,NA,TRBV29-1,few,TRBJ2-2
TGTGCCAGCAGCCAAGCGGACAGGCTGGACCAAGAGACCCAGTACTTC,CASSQADRLDQETQYF,TRBD1,TRBV11-2,NA,TRBJ2-5
TGTGCCAGCAGTTACTCGGGACGGATGAACACCGGGGAGCTGTTTTTT,CASSYSGRMNTGELFF,NA,TRBV6-5,many,TRBJ2-2
TGCAGCGTTCACGGCGACGGGAACACTGAAGCTTTCTTT,CSVHGDGNTEAFF,NA,TRBV29-1,few,TRBJ1-1
TGTGCCAGCAGTGACAGGCTCTACGAGCAGTACTTC,CASSDRLYEQYF,NA,TRBV28,many,TRBJ2-7
TGTGCCAGCAATCTCGACAGGAACACTGAAGCTTTCTTT,CASNLDRNTEAFF,NA,TRBV2,many,TRBJ1-1
TGTGCCAGCAGCGAGAGCGATACGCAGTATTTT,CASSESDTQYF,NA,TRBV13,many,TRBJ2-3
TGTGCCAGTAGCCAGACGGAGGCCTCACCCCTCCACTTT,CASSQTEASPLHF,NA,TRBV19,few,TRBJ1-6
TGTGCCAGCAGTCCTACCCCAGCCGTTTATCAGCCCCAGCATTTT,CASSPTPAVYQPQHF,NA,TRBV12-3/TRBV12-4,NA,TRBJ1-5
TGTGCCAGCAGGGGATGGTATGAGCAGTTCTTC,CASRGWYEQFF,NA,TRBV28,many,TRBJ2-1
TGTGCCAGCAGTTTATCCCCTAGCGGGAGGGGGAAGACCCAGTACTTC,CASSLSPSGRGKTQYF,TRBD2,TRBV27,many,TRBJ2-5
TGTGCCAGCAGTAAGGGGGTGGGGGTACCGACCCAGTACTTC,CASSKGVGVPTQYF,NA,TRBV7-2,few,TRBJ2-5
TGCAGTGCTAGAGCCCTAGAGACAGGCCGCCATGGCTACACCTTC,CSARALETGRHGYTF,NA,TRBV20-1,few,TRBJ1-2
TGTGCCAGTAGTCACCGGGACAGCCCTTATGGCTACACCTTC,CASSHRDSPYGYTF,TRBD1,TRBV19,few,TRBJ1-2
TGTGCCAGTAGAGCAGGGGACAGGGGCGCTGAAGCTTTCTTT,CASRAGDRGAEAFF,TRBD1,TRBV19,NA,TRBJ1-1
TGTGCCAGCAGCTTAACGGTCAGGGGCGCGGGCCCAGATACGCAGTATTTT,CASSLTVRGAGPDTQYF,NA,TRBV7-3,many,TRBJ2-3
TGCAGTGCTAGTCTTACTAGCGGGAGAATCGGGGGCCAAGAGACCCAGTACTTC,CSASLTSGRIGGQETQYF,TRBD2,TRBV20-1,NA,TRBJ2-5
TGTGCCAGCAGTTTAACCGGGACTAGCGGGAGGGGGGGGAGATACGAGCAGTACTTC,CASSLTGTSGRGGRYEQYF,TRBD2,TRBV28,many,TRBJ2-7
TGTGCCAGCAGTGGGGACGGCTACAATGAGCAGTTCTTC,CASSGDGYNEQFF,NA,TRBV25-1,many,TRBJ2-1
TGTGCCTGGAGACCACAGCGGTGGGGTACTGAAGCTTTCTTT,CAWRPQRWGTEAFF,NA,TRBV30,many,TRBJ1-1
TGTGCCAGCACCCTAGGCTCGGGACGCGGGGTTATCACTGAAGCTTTCTTT,CASTLGSGRGVITEAFF,NA,TRBV6-1,few,TRBJ1-1
TGCGCCAGCAGCCGAGAATACTGGCTGGAGCAGTACTTC,CASSREYWLEQYF,NA,TRBV4-3,few,TRBJ2-7
TGTGCCAGCAGGGAGGACATCTCTGGAAACACCATATATTTT,CASREDISGNTIYF,NA,TRBV2,few,TRBJ1-3
TGTGCCATCAGTGAGTCCTTAGCGGGATCAAATGAGCAGTTCTTC,CAISESLAGSNEQFF,TRBD2,TRBV10-3,many,TRBJ2-1
TGTGCCAGTAGTACGCCGAACACTGAAGCTTTCTTT,CASSTPNTEAFF,NA,TRBV19,few,TRBJ1-1
TGTGCCAGCAGCCGAACCACTGAGCAGTTCTTC,CASSRTTEQFF,NA,TRBV14,few,TRBJ2-1
TGTGCCAGCAAGCCGGTAGGAGCAAAACCCCGTGAAGCTTTCTTT,CASKPVGAKPREAFF,NA,TRBV9,NA,TRBJ1-1
TGTGCCAGCAGTCACTCCCCCCGGGACAGGGTGGGTCAGCCCCAGCATTTT,CASSHSPRDRVGQPQHF,TRBD1,TRBV28,many,TRBJ1-5
TGTGCCAGCAGCTCTGACTACTCGAACTACAATGAGCAGTTCTTC,CASSSDYSNYNEQFF,NA,TRBV6-1,many,TRBJ2-1
TGTGCCAGCAGCTCGCGGACAGTTAAACAAGAGACCCAGTACTTC,CASSSRTVKQETQYF,NA,TRBV7-8,NA,TRBJ2-5
TGCAGCGTAGACGGGACAGGGGGCGTCAACGGGGAGCTGTTTTTT,CSVDGTGGVNGELFF,TRBD1,TRBV29-1,many,TRBJ2-2
TGTGCCAGCAGCCTTCGGACAGGGGGCACAGATACGCAGTATTTT,CASSLRTGGTDTQYF,TRBD1,TRBV28,many,TRBJ2-3
TGTGCCAGCAGGGAGACTAGTGAGACGCAGTATTTT,CASRETSETQYF,NA,TRBV6-2/TRBV6-3,NA,TRBJ2-3
TGCGCCAGCAGTGAGTTGGGGGTAGGGGCCTACGAGCAGTACTTC,CASSELGVGAYEQYF,NA,TRBV10-1,NA,TRBJ2-7
TGTGCCAGCAGTGCTGGGACTAGCGGACAAGAGACCCAGTACTTC,CASSAGTSGQETQYF,TRBD2,TRBV28,many,TRBJ2-5
TGTGCCAGCAGCACAGGGACTAGCGGGAAAGGGCTGGTAGAGACCCAGTACTTC,CASSTGTSGKGLVETQYF,TRBD2,TRBV11-2,NA,TRBJ2-5
TGTGCCAGCATGGGGTGGGACGGCCAATCCTATGGCTACACCTTC,CASMGWDGQSYGYTF,NA,TRBV28,many,TRBJ1-2
TGTGCCAGCACCTTGAGGGGGCACTCCTACGAGCAGTACTTC,CASTLRGHSYEQYF,TRBD1,TRBV7-2,many,TRBJ2-7
TGTGCCAGCAGTCCCTGGACAGGAGGGGTCTATGGCTACACCTTC,CASSPWTGGVYGYTF,TRBD1,TRBV12-3/TRBV12-4,many,TRBJ1-2
TGCAGTGCTAGACTCGGGAACACTGAAGCTTTCTTT,CSARLGNTEAFF,NA,TRBV20-1,NA,TRBJ1-1
TGTGCCAGCAGTGCCGTACGCCCCGAGGATGAGCAGTTCTTC,CASSAVRPEDEQFF,NA,TRBV2,many,TRBJ2-1
TGTGCCAGCTTAGAGGACAGGGGTGGGGGCTACACCTTC,CASLEDRGGGYTF,TRBD1,TRBV2,many,TRBJ1-2
TGTGCCAGCAGTAAAAGACTCGACGGAATCCATGAAAAACTGTTTTTT,CASSKRLDGIHEKLFF,NA,TRBV28,many,TRBJ1-4
TGCGCCAGCAGTGAAGACGGGACAGCCCATTCACCCCTCCACTTT,CASSEDGTAHSPLHF,TRBD1,TRBV10-2,many,TRBJ1-6